This T cell receptor beta chain is from a study of blood T cell repertoires in COVID-19. Produced via immunoSEQ multiplex PCR; TCRdb's table is partial and in-frame only. The sample shows about 80,000 clones, 84% of them seen only once. CDR1 KGHDR and CDR2 SFDVKD come from the germline V gene. This CDR3 has 16 residues. The ends lost 3 bases at V and 1 base at J; junction bases unmatched: 4. The sequenced sample was peripheral blood. The chain is built from TRBV24-1 and TRBJ2-2; the match to TRBD1 covers 7 bases. The TCR originated in a middle-aged man with acute or convalescent COVID-19. The CDR3 nucleotides are TGTGCCACCAGTGATCCCAGGGGGTTGAACACCGGGGAGCTGTTTTTT. This codes for CATSDPRGLNTGELFF.